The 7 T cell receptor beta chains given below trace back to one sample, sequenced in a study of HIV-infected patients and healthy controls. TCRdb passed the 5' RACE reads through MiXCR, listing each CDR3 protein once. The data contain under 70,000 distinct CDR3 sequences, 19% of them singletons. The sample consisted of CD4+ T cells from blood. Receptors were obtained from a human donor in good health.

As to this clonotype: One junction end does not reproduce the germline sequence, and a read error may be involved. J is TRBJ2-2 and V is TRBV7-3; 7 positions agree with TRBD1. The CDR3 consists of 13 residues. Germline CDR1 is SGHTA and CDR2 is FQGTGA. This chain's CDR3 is CASSITGVGELFF. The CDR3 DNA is TGTGCCAGCAGCATAACAGGGGTCGGGGAGCTGTTTTTT.

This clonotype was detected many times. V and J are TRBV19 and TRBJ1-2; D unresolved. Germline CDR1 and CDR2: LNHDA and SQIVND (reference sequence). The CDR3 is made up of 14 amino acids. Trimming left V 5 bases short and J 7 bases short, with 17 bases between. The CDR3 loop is CASSPPGRPGGYTF. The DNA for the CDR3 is TGTGCCAGTAGTCCCCCCGGGCGGCCGGGTGGCTACACCTTC.

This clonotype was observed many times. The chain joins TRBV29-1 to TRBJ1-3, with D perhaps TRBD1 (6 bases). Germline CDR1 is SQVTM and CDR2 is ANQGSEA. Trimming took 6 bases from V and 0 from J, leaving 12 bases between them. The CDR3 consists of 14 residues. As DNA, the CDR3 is TGCAGCGTAGCCCAGGGGAGCTCTGGAAACACCATATATTTT. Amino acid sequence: CSVAQGSSGNTIYF.

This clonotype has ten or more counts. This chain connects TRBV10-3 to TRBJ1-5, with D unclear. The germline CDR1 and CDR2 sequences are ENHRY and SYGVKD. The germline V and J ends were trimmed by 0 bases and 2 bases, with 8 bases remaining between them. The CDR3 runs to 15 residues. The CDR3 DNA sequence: TGTGCCATCAGTGAGTCGACGACGGGCAATCAGCCCCAGCATTTT. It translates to CAISESTTGNQPQHF.

The CDR3 loop is CASSLLRLAGTDTQYF. In DNA, the CDR3 is TGTGCCAGCAGCTTACTAAGACTAGCGGGAACAGATACGCAGTATTTT. The chain uses TRBV7-2 and TRBJ2-3; TRBD2 agrees at 11 bases. V lost 2 bases, J lost 3 bases, and 4 bases stayed unmatched. The CDR3 covers 16 residues. CDR1 SGHTA and CDR2 FQGNSA come from the germline V gene.

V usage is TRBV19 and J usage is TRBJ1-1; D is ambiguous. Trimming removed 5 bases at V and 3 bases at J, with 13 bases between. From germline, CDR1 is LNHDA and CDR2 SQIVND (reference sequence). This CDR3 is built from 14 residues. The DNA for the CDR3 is TGTGCCAGTAGTGTCCGGGCCCCCTACACTGAAGCTTTCTTT. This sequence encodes CASSVRAPYTEAFF.

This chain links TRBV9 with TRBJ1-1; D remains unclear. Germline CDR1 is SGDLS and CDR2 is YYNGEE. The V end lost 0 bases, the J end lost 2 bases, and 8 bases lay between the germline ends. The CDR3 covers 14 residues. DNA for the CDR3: TGTGCCAGCAGCGTAGTGGGATCCAACACTGAAGCTTTCTTT. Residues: CASSVVGSNTEAFF.